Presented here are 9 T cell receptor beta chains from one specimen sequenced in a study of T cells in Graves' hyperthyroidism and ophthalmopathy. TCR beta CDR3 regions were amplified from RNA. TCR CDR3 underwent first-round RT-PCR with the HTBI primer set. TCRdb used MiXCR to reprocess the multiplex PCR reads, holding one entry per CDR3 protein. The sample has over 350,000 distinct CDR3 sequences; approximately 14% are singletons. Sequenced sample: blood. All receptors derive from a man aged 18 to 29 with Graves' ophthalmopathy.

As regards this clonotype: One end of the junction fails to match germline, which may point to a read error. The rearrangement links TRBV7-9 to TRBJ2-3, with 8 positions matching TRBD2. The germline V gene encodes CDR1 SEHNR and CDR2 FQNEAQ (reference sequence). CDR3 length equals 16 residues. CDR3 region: CASSFQRGPSTDTPYF. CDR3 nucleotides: TGTGCCAGCAGCTTCCAGCGGGGGCCCTCCACAGATACGCCGTATTTT.

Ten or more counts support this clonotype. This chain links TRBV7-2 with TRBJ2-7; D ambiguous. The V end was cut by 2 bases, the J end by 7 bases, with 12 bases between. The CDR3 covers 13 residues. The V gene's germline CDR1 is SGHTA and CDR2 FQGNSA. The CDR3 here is CASSLWANREQYF. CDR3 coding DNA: TGTGCCAGCAGCTTATGGGCGAATAGAGAGCAGTACTTC.

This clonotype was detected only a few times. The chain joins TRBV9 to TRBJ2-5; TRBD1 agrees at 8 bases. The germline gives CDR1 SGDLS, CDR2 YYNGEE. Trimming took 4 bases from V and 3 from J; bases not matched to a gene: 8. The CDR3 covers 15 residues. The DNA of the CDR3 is TGTGCCAGCAGCACGCAGGGGGCGACAAAAGAGACCCAGTACTTC. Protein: CASSTQGATKETQYF.

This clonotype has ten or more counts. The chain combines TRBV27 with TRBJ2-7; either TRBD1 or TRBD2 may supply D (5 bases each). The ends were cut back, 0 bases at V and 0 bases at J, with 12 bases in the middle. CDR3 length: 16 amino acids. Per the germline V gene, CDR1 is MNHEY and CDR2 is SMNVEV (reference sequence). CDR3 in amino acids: CASSLSGTDSSYEQYF. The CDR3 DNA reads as TGTGCCAGCAGTTTATCTGGGACGGATAGCTCCTACGAGCAGTACTTC.

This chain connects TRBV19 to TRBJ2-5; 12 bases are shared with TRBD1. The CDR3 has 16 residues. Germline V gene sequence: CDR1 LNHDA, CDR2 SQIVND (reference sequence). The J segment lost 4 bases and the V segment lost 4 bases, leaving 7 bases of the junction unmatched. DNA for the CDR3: TGTGCCAGTAGTACACCGGGACAGGGGGCCGGAGAGACCCAGTACTTC. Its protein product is CASSTPGQGAGETQYF.

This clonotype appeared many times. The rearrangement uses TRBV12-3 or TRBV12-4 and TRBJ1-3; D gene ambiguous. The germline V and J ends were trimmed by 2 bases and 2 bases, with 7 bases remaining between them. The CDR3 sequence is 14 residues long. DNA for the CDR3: TGTGCCAGCAGTTTAAGAGATCCTGGAAACACCATATATTTT. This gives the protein CASSLRDPGNTIYF.

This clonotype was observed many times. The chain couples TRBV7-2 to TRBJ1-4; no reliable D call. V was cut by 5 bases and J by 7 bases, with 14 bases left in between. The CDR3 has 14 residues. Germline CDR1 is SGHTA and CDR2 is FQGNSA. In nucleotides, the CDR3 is TGTGCCAGCAGCCGAGGACGGGGTGGTGAAAAACTGTTTTTT. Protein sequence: CASSRGRGGEKLFF.

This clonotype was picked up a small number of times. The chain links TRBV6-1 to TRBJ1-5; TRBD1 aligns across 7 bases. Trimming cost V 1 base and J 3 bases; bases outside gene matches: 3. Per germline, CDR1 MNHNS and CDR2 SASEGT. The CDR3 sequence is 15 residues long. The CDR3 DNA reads TGTGCCAGCAGTGAAGTGACAGGGACCAATCAGCCCCAGCATTTT. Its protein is CASSEVTGTNQPQHF.

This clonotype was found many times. The CDR3, as DNA: TGTGCCAGCTCCTATAAAAGGGGGGCCTACGAGCAGTACTTC. It encodes CASSYKRGAYEQYF. The chain combines TRBV11-2 with TRBJ2-7; either TRBD1 or TRBD2 may supply D (6 bases each). The V and J ends lost 8 bases and 2 bases respectively, with 16 bases between them. The germline gives CDR1 SGHAT, CDR2 FQNNGV. The CDR3 covers 14 residues.